The sequence of this T cell receptor beta chain was determined in a study of regulatory T cells in long-lasting Graves disease (dated by TCRdb to the early 2020s). For the study in its entirety: Antithyroid drugs had been taken for less than 3 months by newly diagnosed Graves' disease patients. A total of some 33 samples were covered by TCR sequencing, comprising about 13 persistent and 20 or so newly diagnosed Graves' disease patients. The study took place in China and was registered as a clinical trial. This study used TCR sequencing and RNA sequencing of peripheral blood to compare persistent Graves' disease patients against newly diagnosed Graves' disease patients. Study-level results and caveats: Persistent disease showed preferential use of TRBV28, TRBJ1-2 and TRBJ2-5, whereas newly diagnosed disease favored TRBV20-1 and TRBJ2-1. Persistent patients shared more public clonotypes among themselves (around 2,500) than newly diagnosed patients did (about 1,000). Compared with newly diagnosed patients, patients with persistent Graves' disease had lower TCR Shannon entropy and fewer highly expanded clones, which suggests clonal expansion. The small sample size was acknowledged by the authors as a limitation that may reduce accuracy. Sequencing and analysis were limited to the TCR beta chain. The study examined only peripheral blood because the primary lesion, thyroid tissue, could not be accessed.

Library prep was done by multiplex PCR. Sequencer: Illumina HiSeq 4000. To build TCR beta libraries, CDR3 regions were amplified by Arm-PCR using iRepertoire HTBI primers. Before sequencing, the PCR products underwent gel purification. Per the source publication's procedure: Across samples, about 63 TRBV and 15 or so TRBJ segments were identified and used for gene usage analysis of CDR3 amino acid clonotypes. COPE and FqMerger were used to merge the filtered high-quality paired reads into contigs. BLAST was used to align contigs to IMGT TRBV, TRBD and TRBJ reference genes, and CDR3 was defined according to IMGT. Any clonotype with a frequency above 0.1% was classified as a highly expanded clone. Shannon entropy served as the measure of repertoire diversity, while the Gini coefficient captured V-J evenness. Clonotypes shared by more than one individual were considered public. TCRdb reanalyzed the raw reads on its own, using fastp at Q25 for trimming and MiXCR for clone calling, and kept in-frame beta chains. For every CDR3 protein sequence, its rows merge into one entry that carries the most common genes and DNA. TCRdb, not the original authors, processed these V and J calls. The sample records 550,000 to 600,000 distinct CDR3 sequences, approximately 16% of which are singletons. Jointly, the top ten make up about 12% of the sample.

What this sample's time point label stands for: newly diagnosed GD, antithyroid drugs for less than 3 months. For both TCR sequencing and RNA sequencing, RNA was extracted from PBMCs in TRIzol. Graves' disease was diagnosed according to American Thyroid Association guidelines. Patients were recruited from an endocrinology department in Xi'an, China. From each patient, roughly 9 milliliters of peripheral blood was collected into an EDTA anticoagulant tube. Ficoll Paque Plus density gradient separation was used to isolate PBMCs, and no further T cell sorting was performed. An Agilent 2100 Bioanalyzer and agarose gel were used to check RNA quality, while a NanoDrop 2000 measured RNA concentration. V loses 0 bases at its end and J loses 0 bases; junction bases beyond the gene matches: 11. Spanning cysteine to phenylalanine, the CDR3 consists of 18 amino acids. Solely the CDR3 DNA is kept, with 54 bases framed from the first base. The germline V gene (reference sequence) gives CDR1 as DFQATT and CDR2 as SNEGSKA.

This clonotype was observed at least ten times. The clone's antigen remains unknown. Base qualities are not recorded, but no much larger clone differs from it by a single base. This sample also appeared in a second study, on T cells in Graves' hyperthyroidism and ophthalmopathy. The second study also describes: Stable Graves' hyperthyroidism was defined as no progression to ophthalmopathy during 18 months of follow-up. Hyperthyroidism patients were newly diagnosed, with disease duration under 2 months, and aged 18 to 65 years. Patients with uncontrolled infections, other autoimmune diseases, pregnancy or lactation were excluded. Diagnoses relied on clinical symptoms, serum thyroxine and TRAb, thyroid ultrasound and orbital computed tomography. The first round of RT-PCR for the TCR CDR3 was performed with the HTBI primer set and the Qiagen OneStep RT-PCR kit. Blood samples also contained most of the expanded thyroid clonotypes (frequency above 0.001), which suggests that blood repertoires may reflect thyroid immune responses. Ophthalmopathy was separated from stable hyperthyroidism by a 13 V-J signature model, with roughly 88% sensitivity and approximately 84% specificity obtained in cross-validation and 80%/75% obtained in testing. In validation, the model predicted progression to ophthalmopathy a median of about 6.5 months before onset, with over 55% sensitivity and 72.22% specificity. A discovery cohort of roughly 100 patients, about 40 with Graves' ophthalmopathy and about 60 with stable Graves' hyperthyroidism, was used to find distinguishing TCR V-J signatures. Whether ophthalmopathy could be predicted prospectively was tested in an independent validation cohort made up of under 20 hyperthyroidism patients plus 17 patients who later progressed to ophthalmopathy. The 100 or so discovery patients were randomly split 7:3 into training and test sets. Thyroid tissue and blood T-cell repertoires from more than 5 Graves' hyperthyroidism patients were also compared in the study. Following sampling, methimazole starting at 30 mg daily was given to hyperthyroidism patients, and high-dose intravenous methylprednisolone was given to ophthalmopathy patients. The libraries were constructed in a second round of multiplex PCR and then size-selected and purified. The libraries were sequenced on an Illumina HiSeq2000 using paired-end 100 bp reads. SOAPnuke was used to process the raw data, throwing out any read that contained adapters or uncalled bases, had a mean Phred below 15, or lacked an exact constant-primer or identifier match. High-quality paired reads were merged with COPE v1.2.5, and unique nucleotide sequences were defined as clonotypes. MiTCR v1.1 was used to align the clonotypes against IMGT TRBV, TRBD and TRBJ reference segments. The analysis included only V-J combinations with a frequency above 0.0001, which together covered about 99% of the repertoires. A TCS score was defined as the ratio between F50 (clonal expansion) and ExV (chaos), using BLOSUM62-based TCRdist between CDR3 peptides within each V-J. Welch's t-statistics and random forest reduced 450 to 600 V-J features to fewer than 15, which were used in a naive Bayes classifier (R e1071). No statistical method was used to fix the sample size in advance, and group allocation was not hidden from the investigators. TCR Vbeta CDR3 sequencing of roughly 140 peripheral blood samples (over 40 ophthalmopathy, roughly 72 hyperthyroidism and roughly 17 progressor patients) is reported in the paper.

This TCR derives from a man aged 18 to 29 with Graves disease. Donor details come from another sample of the same person, matched by shared clones. The chain was built from TRBV20-1 and TRBJ1-1; the central 9 bases match TRBD1. The sequenced sample was peripheral blood mononuclear cells (PBMCs), obtained at new diagnosis, from a patient treated with antithyroid drugs. DNA sequence: TGCAGTGCTAGAGATAGGAGGGACAGGGCTGCCTTGAACACTGAAGCTTTCTTT. Translation gives CSARDRRDRAALNTEAFF.